Described below is a single TCR beta chain sequence and its context. The antigen is undetermined. The sample belongs to a study of Tregs in tolerant kidney transplant recipients. General study points: In tolerant patients, donor-specific Tregs outgrew total Tregs, suggesting antigen-driven expansion. For some patients, primers changed over time, blocking nucleotide-level comparison. Expanding Tregs on activated donor B cells appeared to best identify donor-specific TCRbeta clones.

Mixed chimerism was transient after nonmyeloablative marrow transplants from related graft donors. CD4+CD25+CD127- Tregs, CD4+CD25- non-Tregs, CD4 and CD8 cells were sorted. The germline gives CDR1 ENHRY, CDR2 SYGVKD. Losses at the gene ends were 2 bases for V and 1 base for J; bases not matched to a gene: 8. The CDR3 is made up of 18 amino acids. TCRdb's table, derived via immunoSEQ multiplex PCR, lists solely in-frame clones and lacks some. The sample includes 65,000 to 85,000 clones, 75% to 95% seen only once; the top ten take around 1.4%. This specimen consisted of CD4+ T cells from blood (PBMCs), obtained 24 months after the transplant. This chain links TRBV10-3 with TRBJ2-6; TRBD1 aligns across 7 bases. The TCR was taken from a human patient who received a combined kidney and bone marrow transplant. Some of the T cells might come from the graft donor. This chain's CDR3 is CAISEPYRGRSGANVLTF. DNA of the CDR3: TGTGCCATCAGTGAGCCCTACAGGGGTAGATCTGGGGCCAACGTCCTGACTTTC.